Listed here are 10 T cell receptor beta chains from one sample, sequenced in a study of identical twins. TCRdb re-analysed the 5' RACE reads in MiXCR, keeping a single row per CDR3 protein. Of a few hundred thousand distinct CDR3 sequences listed, nearly 10% are singletons. The same data also went into a second study, on yellow fever vaccine responses in identical twins.

The material sequenced was PBMCs. These receptors were obtained from a woman younger than 35 in good health.

This chain links TRBV5-1 with TRBJ2-1, with 15 bases that match TRBD2. This CDR3 region has 15 residues. Germline CDR1 SGHRS, CDR2 YFSETQ. Trimming removed 4 bases from V and 9 bases from J; junction bases left unmatched: 5. CDR3 nucleotides: TGCGCCAGCAGCGCCGGACTAGCGGGAGGGGGTGAGCAGTTCTTC. Translation: CASSAGLAGGGEQFF.

The chain's CDR3 is CASSQAVSGGWYNEQFF. The CDR3, as DNA: TGTGCCAGCAGCCAAGCTGTGAGCGGGGGCTGGTACAATGAGCAGTTCTTC. This chain connects TRBV3-1 to TRBJ2-1; 8 bases map to TRBD2. Germline assignment: CDR1 LGHDT and CDR2 YNNKEL (reference sequence). The CDR3 is 17 amino acids. The V and J ends lost 1 base and 4 bases, in that order; junction bases with no gene match: 9.

The rearrangement links TRBV30 to TRBJ2-6; D call uncertain. CDR1 and CDR2 from the germline V gene are GTSNPN and SVGIG (reference sequence). CDR3 length equals 12 residues. Trimming took off 6 bases at V and 4 bases at J, with 7 bases between the two ends. The CDR3 spells CACGSGANVLTF. The CDR3 DNA sequence: TGTGCCTGTGGCTCCGGGGCCAACGTCCTGACTTTC.

This clonotype occurred many times. The rearrangement links TRBV9 to TRBJ2-1; D is possibly TRBD2 (5 bases). V gave up 2 bases and J gave up 7 bases, with 7 bases separating them. CDR3 length equals 12 residues. Germline CDR1 SGDLS, CDR2 YYNGEE. The CDR3 bases are TGTGCCAGCAGCGTCACGGGAAATGAGCAGTTCTTC. This codes for CASSVTGNEQFF.

V usage is TRBV11-1 and J usage is TRBJ2-1, with unresolved D. With 0 bases removed from V and 10 bases from J, the gap between germline ends came to 25 bases. The CDR3 spans 18 residues. The V gene's germline CDR1 is SGHAT and CDR2 FQDESV (reference sequence). The CDR3 spells CASSLALPAVVSLGEQFF. In nucleotides, the CDR3 is TGTGCCAGCAGCTTAGCGCTTCCCGCCGTAGTCTCACTCGGCGAGCAGTTCTTC.

The CDR3: CSVVGLEGGNEQFF. CDR3 nucleotides: TGCAGCGTGGTAGGACTAGAGGGGGGAAATGAGCAGTTCTTC. The rearrangement links TRBV29-1 to TRBJ2-1, with D perhaps TRBD2 (7 bases). The germline V gene has CDR1 SQVTM and CDR2 ANQGSEA. Trimming stripped 6 bases from V and 7 bases from J, with 19 bases between. The CDR3 covers 14 residues.

This clonotype came up a few times. The chain joins TRBV13 to TRBJ2-5; D might be TRBD2 (6 bases). Trimming took off 3 bases at V and 0 bases at J, with 11 bases between the two ends. Looked up from germline, CDR1 is PRHDT and CDR2 is FYEKMQ (reference sequence). This CDR3 is 15 amino acids long. CDR3 residues: CASSLERGYQETQYF. As DNA, the CDR3 is TGTGCCAGCAGCTTGGAACGGGGGTACCAAGAGACCCAGTACTTC.

The chain links TRBV7-2 to TRBJ2-7, with 10 positions matching TRBD2. Germline V gene sequence: CDR1 SGHTA, CDR2 FQGNSA. Trimming removed 0 bases from V and 6 bases from J; junction bases left unmatched: 2. This CDR3 comprises 14 residues. For the CDR3, the DNA is TGTGCCAGCAGCTTAGCTAGCGGGGGGTTCGAGCAGTACTTC. This translates into CASSLASGGFEQYF.

This clonotype was seen a handful of times. This chain joins TRBV6-5 and TRBJ2-7; 11 positions match TRBD1. Germline CDR1 and CDR2: MNHEY and SVGAGI. V was clipped by 2 bases and J by 5 bases; unmatched bases: 5. The CDR3 consists of 15 residues. CDR3 nucleotide sequence: TGTGCCAGCAGTTACCCGGACAGGGGGCGGGACGAGCAGTACTTC. The encoded protein is CASSYPDRGRDEQYF.

There are many counts of this clonotype. The chain has TRBV9 and TRBJ2-3, with D maybe TRBD2 (6 bases). The germline gives CDR1 SGDLS, CDR2 YYNGEE. The CDR3 runs to 16 residues. Trimming shortened V by 4 bases and J by 2 bases, and 17 bases separated the two germline ends. The CDR3 spells CASSPSPGVPTDTQYF. CDR3 coding DNA: TGTGCCAGCAGCCCTTCGCCGGGGGTCCCCACAGATACGCAGTATTTT.